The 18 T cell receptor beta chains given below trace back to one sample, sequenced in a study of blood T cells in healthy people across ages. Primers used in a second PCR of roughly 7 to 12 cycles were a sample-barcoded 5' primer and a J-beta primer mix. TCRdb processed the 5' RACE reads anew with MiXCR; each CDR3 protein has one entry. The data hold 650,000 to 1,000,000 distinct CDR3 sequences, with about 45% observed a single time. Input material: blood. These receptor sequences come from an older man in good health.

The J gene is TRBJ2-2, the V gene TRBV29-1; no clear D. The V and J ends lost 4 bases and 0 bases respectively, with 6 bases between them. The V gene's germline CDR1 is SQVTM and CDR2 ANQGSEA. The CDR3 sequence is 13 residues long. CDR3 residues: CSVAGANTGELFF. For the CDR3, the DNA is TGCAGCGTTGCAGGCGCGAACACCGGGGAGCTGTTTTTT.

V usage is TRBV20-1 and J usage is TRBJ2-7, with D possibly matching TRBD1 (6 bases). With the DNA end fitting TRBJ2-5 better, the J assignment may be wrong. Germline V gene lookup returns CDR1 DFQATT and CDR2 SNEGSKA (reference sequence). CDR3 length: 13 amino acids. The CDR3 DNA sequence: TGCAGTGCTAGTGGGCCAGGGGACGGGACCCAGTACTTC. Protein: CSASGPGDGTQYF.

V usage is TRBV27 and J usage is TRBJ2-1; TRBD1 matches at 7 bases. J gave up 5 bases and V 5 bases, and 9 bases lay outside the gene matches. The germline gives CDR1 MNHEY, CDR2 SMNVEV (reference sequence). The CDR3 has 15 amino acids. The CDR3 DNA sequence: TGTGCCAGCAGTATCCGACAGGGCACAGACAATGAGCAGTTCTTC. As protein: CASSIRQGTDNEQFF.

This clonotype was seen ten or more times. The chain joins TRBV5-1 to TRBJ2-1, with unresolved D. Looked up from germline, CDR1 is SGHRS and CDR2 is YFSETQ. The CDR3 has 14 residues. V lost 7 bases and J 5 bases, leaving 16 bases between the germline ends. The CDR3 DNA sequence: TGCGCCAGCCAGCCTATTCCAGGTAACAATGAGCAGTTCTTC. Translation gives CASQPIPGNNEQFF.

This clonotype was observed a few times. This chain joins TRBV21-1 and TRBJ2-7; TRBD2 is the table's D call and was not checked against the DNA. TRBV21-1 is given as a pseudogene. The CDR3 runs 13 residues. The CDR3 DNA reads TGTGCCAGCAGCAGGGGACTCTCCTACGAGCAGTACTTC. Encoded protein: CASSRGLSYEQYF.

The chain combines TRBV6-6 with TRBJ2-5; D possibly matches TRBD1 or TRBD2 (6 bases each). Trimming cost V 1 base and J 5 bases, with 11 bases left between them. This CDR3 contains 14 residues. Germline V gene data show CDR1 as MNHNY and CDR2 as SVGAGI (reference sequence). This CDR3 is CASSYWGARETQYF. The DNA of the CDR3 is TGTGCCAGCAGTTACTGGGGGGCGCGGGAGACCCAGTACTTC.

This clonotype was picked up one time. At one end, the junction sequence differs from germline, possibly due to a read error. CDR3 sequence reads: CATGRGGQGNVKNIQYF. CDR3 DNA: TGTGCCACCGGCAGAGGCGGACAGGGGAATGTCAAAAACATTCAGTACTTC. The rearrangement joins TRBV15 to TRBJ2-4; 9 bases map to TRBD1. CDR3 length equals 17 residues. The V gene's germline CDR1 is LNHNV and CDR2 YYDKDF (reference sequence). Variable domain in full (rest from reference TRBV15 and TRBJ2-4): DAMVIQNPRYQVTQFGKPVTLSCSQTLNHNVMYWYQQKSSQAPKLLFHYYDKDFNNEADTPDNFQSRRPNTSFCFLDIRSPGLGDTAMYLCATGRGGQGNVKNIQYFGAGTRLSVL.

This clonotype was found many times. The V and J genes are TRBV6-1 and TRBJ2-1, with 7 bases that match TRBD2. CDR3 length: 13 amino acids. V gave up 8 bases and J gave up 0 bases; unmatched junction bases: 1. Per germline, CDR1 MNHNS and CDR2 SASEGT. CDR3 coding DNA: TGTGCCAGCGGGGACTACTCCTACAATGAGCAGTTCTTC. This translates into CASGDYSYNEQFF.

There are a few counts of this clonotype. DNA for the CDR3: TGTGCCAGCAGCGTAGGGAGGGCCCGGCCAGATACGCAGTATTTT. This encodes CASSVGRARPDTQYF. This chain joins TRBV9 and TRBJ2-3; the D gene is possibly TRBD2 (6 bases). V dropped 0 bases and J dropped 4 bases, with 12 bases sitting between them. CDR1 is SGDLS, CDR2 YYNGEE, per germline. This CDR3 is built from 15 residues.

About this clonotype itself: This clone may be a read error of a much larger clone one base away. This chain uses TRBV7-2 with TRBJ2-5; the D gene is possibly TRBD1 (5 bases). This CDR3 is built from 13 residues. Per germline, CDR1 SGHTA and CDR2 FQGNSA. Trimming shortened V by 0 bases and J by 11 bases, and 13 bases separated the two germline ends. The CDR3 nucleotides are TGTGCCAGCAGCTTAGCTAGGGGCAATGAGCAGTACTTC. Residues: CASSLARGNEQYF.

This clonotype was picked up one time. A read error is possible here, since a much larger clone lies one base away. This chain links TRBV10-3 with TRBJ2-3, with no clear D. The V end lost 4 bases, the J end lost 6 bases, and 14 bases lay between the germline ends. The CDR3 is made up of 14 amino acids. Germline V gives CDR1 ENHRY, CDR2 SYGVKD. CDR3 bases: TGTGCCATCAGTGGAGTAGTGGGTACGGATACGCAGTATTTT. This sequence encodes CAISGVVGTDTQYF.

This CDR3 reads CATSSLPGQVGSGELFF. The DNA of the CDR3 is TGTGCCACCAGCAGCCTTCCGGGACAGGTCGGGTCCGGGGAGCTGTTTTTT. This chain joins TRBV2 and TRBJ2-2; TRBD1 aligns across 8 bases. The V gene end was trimmed by 10 bases and the J gene end by 6 bases; junction bases not matched to a gene: 19. CDR1 is SNHLY, CDR2 FYNNEI, per germline. CDR3 length equals 17 residues.

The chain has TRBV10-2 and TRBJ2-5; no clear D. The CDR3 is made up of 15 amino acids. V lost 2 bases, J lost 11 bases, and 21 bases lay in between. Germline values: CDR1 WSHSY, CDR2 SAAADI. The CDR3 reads CASSEISKSSGEQYF. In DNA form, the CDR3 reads TGCGCCAGCAGTGAGATCAGCAAGTCCTCGGGTGAGCAGTACTTC.

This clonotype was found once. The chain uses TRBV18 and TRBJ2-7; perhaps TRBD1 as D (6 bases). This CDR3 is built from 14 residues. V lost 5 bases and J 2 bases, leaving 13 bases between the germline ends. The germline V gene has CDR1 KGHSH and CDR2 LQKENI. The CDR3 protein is CASSESDSPYEQYF. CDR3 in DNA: TGTGCCAGCTCAGAATCGGACAGCCCCTACGAGCAGTACTTC.

The CDR3: CSAQSSRGVGYGYTF. CDR3 DNA: TGCAGTGCCCAATCATCCCGCGGAGTCGGCTATGGCTACACCTTC. This chain uses TRBV20-1 with TRBJ1-2; D gene unclear. The CDR3 is made up of 15 amino acids. Germline V gives CDR1 DFQATT, CDR2 SNEGSKA (reference sequence). V lost 6 bases and J lost 4, with 21 bases in between.

CDR3 in amino acids: CASSQVLRGSSEQYF. CDR3 nucleotides: TGTGCCAGCAGCCAAGTGTTGAGGGGGTCTAGCGAGCAGTACTTC. V gene TRBV3-1 combines with J gene TRBJ2-4; D is perhaps TRBD1 (6 bases). The J call may be wrong; the DNA end is better matched by TRBJ2-7. In germline, CDR1 is LGHDT, CDR2 YNNKEL (reference sequence). The CDR3 is 15 amino acids.

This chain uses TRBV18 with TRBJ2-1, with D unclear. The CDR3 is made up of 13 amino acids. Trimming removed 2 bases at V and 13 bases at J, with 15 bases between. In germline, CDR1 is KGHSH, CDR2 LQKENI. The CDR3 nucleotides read TGTGCCAGCTCACCAAACAGAAAAGAGACCCAGTTCTTC. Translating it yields CASSPNRKETQFF.

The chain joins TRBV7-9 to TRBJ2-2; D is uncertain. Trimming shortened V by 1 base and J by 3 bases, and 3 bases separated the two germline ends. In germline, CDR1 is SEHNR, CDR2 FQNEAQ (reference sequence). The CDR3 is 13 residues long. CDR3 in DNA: TGTGCCAGCAGCTTAGAGCACACCGGGGAGCTGTTTTTT. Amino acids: CASSLEHTGELFF.